The entry below gives a single TCR beta chain sequence along with its context. No antigen is known for it. The data were taken from a study of OX40 agonist ivuxolimab in advanced cancers. Study context: Patients were treated with intravenous ivuxolimab, dosed at 0.01 to 10 mg/kg and infused every 2 weeks. Dose-escalation cases comprised hepatocellular carcinoma, melanoma, renal cell or head and neck cancer.

Clones were sequenced by immunoSEQ multiplex PCR, and TCRdb holds only the in-frame ones, with some missing. The sample records fewer than 100,000 clones, approximately 91% being singletons. Germline CDR1 reads SGHTA; CDR2 reads FQGNSA. The CDR3 is 15 amino acids. Findings and limits, study-wide: Some patients who did not respond also had low normalized T-cell clonal expansion.

This receptor was taken from an adult with an advanced solid tumor such as melanoma, head and neck, liver or kidney cancer. V is TRBV7-2 and J is TRBJ2-5; 7 bases fit TRBD1. Near its end, the DNA agrees better with TRBJ2-7, so the J call may be wrong. The sample consisted of CD4+ or CD8+ T cells sorted from blood, taken in a trial of the OX40 agonist ivuxolimab. The CDR3 DNA reads TGTGCCAGCAGCTTAGTGGCAACAGGGGAGTACGAGCAGTACTTC. It codes for CASSLVATGEYEQYF.